This T cell receptor beta chain was observed in a study of glioma-infiltrating T cells. By proportion, this clonotype is medium-sized (0.01 to 0.1%). Its antigen is not known. Trimming removed 2 bases from V and 5 bases from J; junction bases left unmatched: 8. The CDR3 loop spans 14 amino acids. Germline CDR1 DFQATT, CDR2 SNEGSKA (reference sequence). Using RNA template, CDR3s of TCR alpha and beta were amplified with iRepertoire arm-PCR. For one-step reverse transcription and amplification, about 85-400 ng of tissue mRNA or PBMC total RNA was used. TCRdb passed the multiplex PCR reads through MiXCR, listing each CDR3 protein once. The profile shows roughly 4,700 distinct CDR3 sequences, 20% to 25% of them singletons. Overall study findings and caveats: CDR3 overlap between tissue and blood was very small. Tissue-blood divergence was below expectation in non-neoplastic patients, above in gliomas.

The J gene is TRBJ1-1, the V gene TRBV20-1, with 7 positions matching TRBD1. The TCR comes from a human donor with low-grade glioma or glioblastoma, undergoing nonglioma brain surgery, or in good health (not recorded which). Sample: glioma tissue, nonneoplastic brain tissue, or PBMCs (not recorded which). DNA for the CDR3: TGCAGTGCTAGAAGGACAGGCCGGGGGACTGAAGCTTTCTTT. It is translated as CSARRTGRGTEAFF.